The source of this TCR beta chain is a study of T cells after yellow fever vaccination. For the study at large: It was SMART-Seq v4 Ultra Low Input that prepared the fractions with low cell numbers.

General study points: Only a small proportion of the clonotypes turned up in both the CD4 and the CD8 compartments, likely arising from convergent recombination. The bulk population could contribute abundant contaminating clonotypes to FACS-sorted repertoires.

Germline V gene data show CDR1 as SGHNT and CDR2 as YYREEE (reference sequence). The CDR3 contains 13 residues. The ends were cut back, 0 bases at V and 10 bases at J, with 8 bases in the middle. About this clonotype itself: Its antigen remains unknown.

UMIs and a universal primer site were added when TCR cDNA was made by 5'RACE template switching. One entry per CDR3 protein results from TCRdb running MiXCR on the 5' RACE reads. The sample includes around 320,000 distinct CDR3 sequences, 7.5% to 9% seen only once; the top ten take around 3.1%. The sequences come from CD4+ T cells sorted from PBMCs, collected 5 days after the yellow fever booster vaccination. The sequence came from a man younger than 30 who received the YFV17D yellow fever vaccine. This chain connects TRBV5-4 to TRBJ1-6, with D perhaps matching TRBD1 (5 bases). CDR3 nucleotides: TGTGCCAGCAGCTTGGGGGGGTACTCACCCCTCCACTTT. It specifies CASSLGGYSPLHF.